These T cell receptor beta chains were read from a single sample in a study of T cell responses to AZD1222 COVID-19 vaccine. Profiled with immunoSEQ multiplex PCR; TCRdb holds only in-frame clones, not every one. The sample records tens of thousands of clones, 86% being singletons. Sequences were derived from peripheral blood, sampled on day 0 of AZD1222 vaccination. Receptors were obtained from an adult in good health. The CDR3 runs from the conserved cysteine through the conserved F or W. A D gene is named only where the DNA matches it firmly. Where a row states a size, it is once, few, many or the class of an expanded clone; other rows omit it.

>-|TRBV6-2/TRBV6-3|16|TRBD2|TRBJ2-1
CASSRLAGSFLNEQFF
TGTGCCAGCAGCCGACTAGCGGGATCCTTTTTAAATGAGCAGTTCTTC
>-|TRBV7-3|16|TRBD1|TRBJ2-1
CASSLTRDRGQHEQFF
TGTGCCAGCAGCTTAACCCGGGACAGGGGGCAACATGAGCAGTTCTTC
>-|TRBV6-2/TRBV6-3|17|TRBD2|TRBJ2-5
CASSSPRLGGGKETQYF
TGTGCCAGCAGCTCTCCCCGGCTTGGGGGAGGGAAAGAGACCCAGTACTTC
>-|TRBV2|16|-|TRBJ1-4
CASSAGLLPTNEKLFF
TGTGCCAGCAGCGCGGGGCTGTTACCAACTAATGAAAAACTGTTTTTT
>-|TRBV28|15|-|TRBJ1-2
CASLTFGTVDYGYTF
TGTGCCAGCTTGACCTTCGGGACGGTGGACTATGGCTACACCTTC
>-|TRBV25-1|16|TRBD1|TRBJ2-2
CASSEPARQGGGELFF
TGTGCCAGCAGTGAACCGGCCAGACAGGGTGGCGGGGAGCTGTTTTTT
>-|TRBV4-2|14|-|TRBJ1-1
CASSQVGGYGEAFF
TGTGCCAGCAGCCAAGTGGGGGGGTACGGTGAAGCTTTCTTT
>-|TRBV12-5|15|-|TRBJ1-6
CASGRGESYNSPLHF
TGTGCTAGTGGTCGGGGGGAATCCTATAATTCACCCCTCCACTTT
>few|TRBV9|12|-|TRBJ1-2
CASSDINYGYTF
TGTGCCAGCAGCGATATAAACTATGGCTACACCTTC
>once|TRBV6-5|16|TRBD2|TRBJ2-1
CASSYSGLAGYNEQFF
TGTGCCAGCAGTTATTCCGGACTAGCGGGTTACAATGAGCAGTTCTTC
>-|TRBV3-1/TRBV3-2|14|-|TRBJ1-4
CASSQVGGGEKLFF
TGTGCCAGCAGCCAAGTGGGGGGGGGAGAAAAACTGTTTTTT
>-|TRBV30|14|-|TRBJ1-5
CAWRALGSSQPQHF
TGTGCCTGGAGAGCCCTGGGGAGTAGTCAGCCCCAGCATTTT
>once|TRBV29-1|11|-|TRBJ2-7
CSVVKRGEQYF
TGCAGCGTTGTGAAAAGGGGTGAGCAGTACTTC
>-|TRBV7-8|16|TRBD1|TRBJ1-4
CASSLLGGQGDEKLFF
TGTGCCAGCAGCTTACTTGGGGGACAGGGGGACGAAAAACTGTTTTTT
>once|TRBV19|15|TRBD2|TRBJ2-7
CASSIGLAVSYEQYF
TGTGCCAGTAGTATCGGACTAGCGGTTTCCTACGAGCAGTACTTC
>-|TRBV7-8|13|-|TRBJ1-1
CASSFSANTEAFF
TGTGCCAGCAGCTTTTCTGCGAACACTGAAGCTTTCTTT
>-|TRBV2|13|-|TRBJ2-5
CASRPTGRETQYF
TGTGCCAGCAGACCCACGGGGAGGGAGACCCAGTACTTC
>-|TRBV29-1|15|-|TRBJ2-1
CSAENRGGSYNEQFF
TGCAGCGCCGAAAACCGTGGGGGGTCCTACAATGAGCAGTTCTTC
>-|TRBV5-5|19|TRBD2|TRBJ2-1
CASSLLRLAGAKDRNEQFF
TGTGCCAGCAGCTTGTTGCGGCTAGCGGGGGCCAAAGACAGGAATGAGCAGTTCTTC
>-|TRBV5-1|15|-|TRBJ1-3
CASSPRQLPGDTIYF
TGCGCCAGCAGCCCCCGGCAGCTACCTGGGGACACCATATATTTT
>few|TRBV10-3|13|-|TRBJ2-3
CATGSGDTDTQYF
TGTGCCACCGGCTCGGGGGACACAGATACGCAGTATTTT
>few|TRBV20-1|16|-|TRBJ1-5
CSASSHSGQAQQPQHF
TGCAGTGCTAGTTCTCATTCCGGGCAGGCGCAACAGCCCCAGCATTTT
>-|TRBV30|16|TRBD1|TRBJ1-1
CAWSRGKGTGDTEAFF
TGTGCCTGGAGCCGGGGTAAGGGTACAGGGGACACTGAAGCTTTCTTT
>-|TRBV23-1|14|-|TRBJ1-2
CASSLRGSWDGYTF
TGCGCCAGCAGTCTCAGGGGATCATGGGATGGCTACACCTTC
>once|TRBV27|14|-|TRBJ1-1
CASSSGIRGTEAFF
TGTGCCAGCTCTTCTGGGATCCGGGGGACTGAAGCTTTCTTT
>-|TRBV7-9|16|TRBD1|TRBJ2-7
CASSPDRGHRSYEQYF
TGTGCCAGCAGCCCCGACAGGGGACACAGATCCTACGAGCAGTACTTC
>-|TRBV30|12|-|TRBJ1-5
CAWSVGAAPQHF
TGTGCCTGGAGTGTAGGGGCGGCGCCCCAGCATTTT
>once|TRBV24-1|11|-|TRBJ1-1
CATSDSGEAFF
TGTGCCACCAGTGATTCCGGGGAAGCTTTCTTT
>few|TRBV12-3/TRBV12-4|13|-|TRBJ2-2
CASSFFSTGELFF
TGTGCCAGCAGTTTTTTCTCCACCGGGGAGCTGTTTTTT
>-|TRBV19|14|-|TRBJ2-6
CASSRTTWANVLTF
TGTGCCAGTAGTAGGACTACGTGGGCCAACGTCCTGACTTTC
>-|TRBV6-5|15|TRBD1|TRBJ1-6
CASSSTGGRNSPLHF
TGTGCCAGCAGTTCTACAGGGGGCCGAAATTCACCCCTCCACTTT
>-|TRBV13|15|TRBD2|TRBJ2-1
CASSQRGPLVNEQFF
TGTGCCAGCAGCCAGCGGGGGCCTCTAGTTAATGAGCAGTTCTTC